This paragraph reports one TCR beta chain. This record comes from a study of CXCR4 blockade with PD-1 therapy in pancreatic cancer. The repertoire was sequenced with immunoSEQ multiplex PCR; TCRdb's copy has only in-frame clones and lacks some. The repertoire holds approximately 8,900 clones, with around 50% as singletons. Germline V lookup: CDR1 MDHEN, CDR2 SYDVKM. This CDR3 has 15 amino acids. The junction had 12 bases not matched to a gene; V was cut back by 5 bases and J by 7 bases. Sequences were obtained from tumor tissue. This TCR was sampled from a human donor with pancreatic ductal adenocarcinoma. The rearrangement uses TRBV28 and TRBJ2-3, with TRBD1 identical over 7 bases. The CDR3 sequence: CASSPPGQFLYTQYF. DNA of the CDR3: TGTGCCAGCAGTCCACCGGGACAGTTCTTGTATACGCAGTATTTT.